Following are 29 T cell receptor beta chains from one sample sequenced in a study of beta chain features in type 1 diabetes. Every bit of the isolated RNA underwent reverse transcription, so sequencing read expressed TCRB transcripts. Method: immunoSEQ multiplex PCR; TCRdb's copy keeps in-frame clones and lacks some. The sample shows some 660,000 clones, around 15% of them seen only once. No antigens are known for them. Study-level points and caveats: The study found moderately but significantly shorter TCRB CDR3s in all four CD4+ subsets of Type 1 diabetes patients.

The material sequenced was naive CD4+ T cells from blood. The receptors shown here come from a man aged 18 to 35 with type 1 diabetes.

The rearrangement uses TRBV18 and TRBJ2-7, with TRBD2 matching over 9 bases. The J segment lost 1 base and the V segment lost 6 bases, leaving 7 bases of the junction unmatched. Germline CDR1 KGHSH, CDR2 LQKENI. The CDR3 runs 15 residues. CDR3 residues: CASSTSLAGSYEQYF. The CDR3 bases are TGTGCCAGCTCCACATCTCTAGCGGGGTCCTACGAGCAGTACTTC.

In this sample, this clone turned up a few times. The chain is built from TRBV30 and TRBJ1-4; unclear D gene. The CDR3 is 14 residues long. Trimming cost V 6 bases and J 4 bases, with 15 bases left between them. From germline, CDR1 is GTSNPN and CDR2 SVGIG (reference sequence). The CDR3 nucleotides read TGTGCCTGCGGAGGCGACACTGTTAATGAAAAACTGTTTTTT. Residues: CACGGDTVNEKLFF.

This clone was counted a few times. J is TRBJ1-1 and V is TRBV19; D remains ambiguous. This CDR3 is 13 amino acids long. Germline V gives CDR1 LNHDA, CDR2 SQIVND (reference sequence). V was clipped by 7 bases and J by 0 bases, with 9 bases between them. The CDR3 reads CASKAELNTEAFF. The DNA for the CDR3 is TGTGCCAGTAAGGCAGAGTTGAACACTGAAGCTTTCTTT.

This clone turned up a few times. This chain links TRBV4-1 with TRBJ2-7; D unclear. V was pared by 2 bases and J by 5 bases, with 19 bases between. Germline loops: CDR1 MGHRA, CDR2 YSYEKL. This CDR3 is 16 amino acids long. The CDR3 region has the DNA TGCGCCAGCAGCCAACCGGGCAGAACAACCCGGGACGAGCAGTACTTC. Its protein is CASSQPGRTTRDEQYF.

This clone was recorded a few times. This sample includes further DNA sequences coding for the same CDR3. This chain uses TRBV5-1 with TRBJ2-3; a weak D match, TRBD2 (5 bases). The CDR3 loop spans 14 amino acids. Germline loops: CDR1 SGHRS, CDR2 YFSETQ. With 2 bases removed from V and 0 bases from J, the gap between germline ends came to 7 bases. The CDR3 spells CASSLGLSTDTQYF. The CDR3 coding sequence is TGCGCCAGCAGCTTAGGACTTAGCACAGATACGCAGTATTTT.

This chain joins TRBV25-1 and TRBJ2-5; D is possibly TRBD1 (6 bases). Judging by the DNA end, TRBJ2-7 fits better; the J call may be wrong. The CDR3 consists of 13 residues. Germline values: CDR1 MGHDK, CDR2 SYGVNS. The CDR3 region has the DNA TGTGCCAGCAGTGAAGGGACATGGCACGAGCAGTACTTC. It yields the protein CASSEGTWHEQYF.

The V call is TRBV6-5, the J call TRBJ1-6; maybe TRBD1 (5 bases). Germline V gene sequence: CDR1 MNHEY, CDR2 SVGAGI. The CDR3 sequence is 15 residues long. V was shortened by 2 bases and J by 4 bases, with 9 bases between the two germline ends. The CDR3 here is CASSYEGRYNSPLHF. In DNA form, the CDR3 reads TGTGCCAGCAGTTACGAGGGACGGTATAATTCACCCCTCCACTTT.

The chain has TRBV9 and TRBJ1-2; D call uncertain. The CDR3 sequence is 15 residues long. The germline gives CDR1 SGDLS, CDR2 YYNGEE. Trimming removed 0 bases from V and 8 bases from J, with 17 bases in between. As DNA, the CDR3 is TGTGCCAGCAGCGTAGAATCTCGGAATCCCTACGGCTACACCTTC. Residues: CASSVESRNPYGYTF.

This clone was observed a handful of times. The CDR3 loop is CASSPAVNSNQPQHF. The DNA for the CDR3 is TGTGCCAGCTCACCCGCGGTGAATAGCAATCAGCCCCAGCATTTT. The chain couples TRBV18 to TRBJ1-5; D not certain. Between the trimmed V and J ends, which lost 3 bases and 0 bases, there was a span of 9 bases. In germline, CDR1 is KGHSH, CDR2 LQKENI. CDR3 length: 15 residues.

The table lists this clone with a few counts. This chain links TRBV10-3 with TRBJ2-1, with 9 bases lining up with TRBD1. Germline V gene sequence: CDR1 ENHRY, CDR2 SYGVKD. The V gene end was trimmed by 7 bases and the J gene end by 2 bases; junction bases not matched to a gene: 6. The CDR3 contains 15 residues. Here the CDR3 reads CAIKGQGYPYNEQFF. CDR3 nucleotides: TGTGCCATCAAGGGACAGGGATACCCCTACAATGAGCAGTTCTTC.

This chain joins TRBV4-3 and TRBJ1-3, with a weak D call TRBD1 (6 bases). Trimming took 0 bases from V and 4 from J, leaving 7 bases between them. Germline CDR1 reads LGHNA; CDR2 reads YSLEER. This CDR3 is 14 amino acids long. DNA of the CDR3: TGCGCCAGCAGCCAAGATCAGGGGGGAAACACCATATATTTT. Translating gives CASSQDQGGNTIYF.

This clone has a handful of counts. The chain is built from TRBV7-2 and TRBJ2-6; TRBD1 is a possible D gene (5 bases). Trimming took 5 bases from V and 0 from J, leaving 11 bases between them. The CDR3 totals 16 residues. The germline V gene has CDR1 SGHTA and CDR2 FQGNSA. CDR3 nucleotides: TGTGCCAGCAGCAGACAGTTTTCCTCTGGGGCCAACGTCCTGACTTTC. It specifies CASSRQFSSGANVLTF.

CDR3 sequence (DNA): TGTGCCAGCAGTGAATACGGAGGGGCCTATGGCTACACCTTC. It encodes CASSEYGGAYGYTF. The rearrangement uses TRBV25-1 and TRBJ1-2; maybe TRBD1 (5 bases). The length of the CDR3 is 14 residues. The germline CDR1 and CDR2 sequences are MGHDK and SYGVNS. Deletions cut 0 bases from V and 4 bases from J, with 9 bases between.

This clone was recorded only once. As DNA, the CDR3 is TGTGCCAGCACCCCGACAGGGGATTCCTACGAGCAGTACTTC. Protein sequence: CASTPTGDSYEQYF. The gene calls are TRBV27 and TRBJ2-7; TRBD1 agrees at 8 bases. The CDR3 runs to 14 residues. CDR1 and CDR2 from the germline V gene are MNHEY and SMNVEV (reference sequence). The trim removed 7 bases at V and 1 base at J, leaving 6 bases unmatched.

V gene TRBV7-2 combines with J gene TRBJ2-5; D is ambiguous. Trimming took off 3 bases at V and 5 bases at J, with 22 bases between the two ends. Per the germline V gene, CDR1 is SGHTA and CDR2 is FQGNSA. CDR3 size: 17 residues. The CDR3 sequence: CASSFFGRGPEQETQYF. The DNA of the CDR3 is TGTGCCAGCAGCTTCTTTGGACGCGGCCCCGAGCAGGAGACCCAGTACTTC.

This clone was seen a handful of times. In nucleotides, the CDR3 is TGTGCCAGCAGTGGTACAGGGGGGAACTATGGCTACACCTTC. The encoded protein is CASSGTGGNYGYTF. This chain connects TRBV25-1 to TRBJ1-2, with TRBD1 matching over 8 bases. The CDR3 is made up of 14 amino acids. The V gene's germline CDR1 is MGHDK and CDR2 SYGVNS. With V trimmed by 4 bases and J by 2 bases, 3 bases remained unmatched.

As to this clone: The sample carries other DNA sequences with the same CDR3. This chain uses TRBV5-4 with TRBJ2-5, with 10 bases aligning to TRBD1. Unmatched junction bases numbered 9, after V lost 5 bases and J lost 5 bases. This CDR3 has 15 amino acids. The germline CDR1 and CDR2 sequences are SGHNT and YYREEE (reference sequence). Here the CDR3 DNA reads TGTGCCAGCAGTAGTCGACAGGGGGCTGGGGAGACCCAGTACTTC. Translating it yields CASSSRQGAGETQYF.

This chain connects TRBV28 to TRBJ1-1; 7 bases are shared with TRBD1. This CDR3 comprises 14 residues. Germline V CDR1 and CDR2: MDHEN, SYDVKM. Trimming cost V 7 bases and J 4 bases; bases outside gene matches: 9. CDR3 coding DNA: TGTGCCAGCACCTCTGGACAGGACGGCACTGAAGCTTTCTTT. Translating gives CASTSGQDGTEAFF.

This clone has a handful of counts. The gene calls are TRBV30 and TRBJ1-2, with a weak D call TRBD1 (6 bases). Trimming removed 8 bases from V and 4 bases from J, with 23 bases in between. Germline lookup yields CDR1 GTSNPN and CDR2 SVGIG (reference sequence). This CDR3 region has 15 residues. CDR3 sequence (DNA): TGTGCCGTAGACAAGTCCCAGGGGTCGGGCTATGGCTACACCTTC. Translating gives CAVDKSQGSGYGYTF.

This clone was seen more than once but under ten times. V gene TRBV2 combines with J gene TRBJ2-3, with 7 bases that match TRBD2. V was clipped by 9 bases and J by 6 bases; unmatched bases: 12. This CDR3 comprises 14 residues. CDR1 is SNHLY and CDR2 is FYNNEI in the germline V gene. This chain's CDR3 is CARSQAGPGDTQYF. CDR3 DNA: TGTGCCAGATCTCAAGCGGGGCCGGGGGATACGCAGTATTTT.

This chain connects TRBV29-1 to TRBJ1-1, with 9 bases fitting TRBD1. This CDR3 region has 14 residues. Germline trimming cut 6 bases from V and 4 bases from J; bases unmatched to any gene: 9. Germline V CDR1 and CDR2: SQVTM, ANQGSEA. The DNA for the CDR3 is TGCAGCGTGCTCCGGGACAGGGCACCCACTGAAGCTTTCTTT. Translated, it gives CSVLRDRAPTEAFF.

V usage is TRBV28 and J usage is TRBJ1-2; D perhaps matches TRBD1 (5 bases). Trimming left V 7 bases short and J 8 bases short, with 17 bases between. This CDR3 comprises 13 residues. CDR1 and CDR2 (germline): MDHEN, SYDVKM. The CDR3 coding sequence is TGTGCCAGCACCTCAATGGGGCAAAGGGGCTACACCTTC. Translated: CASTSMGQRGYTF.

J is TRBJ1-2 and V is TRBV29-1; D call uncertain. The CDR3 is 12 amino acids. Germline V gives CDR1 SQVTM, CDR2 ANQGSEA. Trimming pared 6 bases from V and 4 bases from J, leaving 12 bases between. The CDR3 bases are TGCAGCGTCCCCGGGTTCGTCTATGGCTACACCTTC. It translates to CSVPGFVYGYTF.

The chain is built from TRBV9 and TRBJ2-1, with TRBD2 matching 11 bases. Germline V gene data show CDR1 as SGDLS and CDR2 as YYNGEE. The CDR3 totals 15 residues. After removal of 4 bases from V and 4 bases from J, the junction contained 4 bases not matched to a gene. In nucleotides, the CDR3 is TGTGCCAGCAGCCCCTCTAGCGGGGGGTACAATGAGCAGTTCTTC. Protein product: CASSPSSGGYNEQFF.

This clone has just a few counts. The chain joins TRBV9 to TRBJ1-6, with TRBD1 as a possible D gene (5 bases). Trimming took 3 bases from V and 6 from J, leaving 7 bases between them. This CDR3 region has 13 residues. Germline V gene lookup returns CDR1 SGDLS and CDR2 YYNGEE. CDR3 protein: CASSERGNSPLHF. In nucleotides, the CDR3 is TGTGCCAGCAGCGAGAGGGGTAATTCACCCCTCCACTTT. The entire variable domain, with the rest obtained from reference TRBV9 and TRBJ1-6, is as follows: DSGVTQTPKHLITATGQRVTLRCSPRSGDLSVYWYQQSLDQGLQFLIQYYNGEERAKGNILERFSAQQFPDLHSELNLSSLELGDSALYFCASSERGNSPLHFGNGTRLTVT.

This chain uses TRBV30 with TRBJ1-3, with TRBD1 matching 9 bases. This CDR3 is built from 13 residues. The germline V gene encodes CDR1 GTSNPN and CDR2 SVGIG (reference sequence). Trimming took 5 bases from V and 4 from J; bases not matched to a gene: 3. The CDR3 reads CAWPGTGGNTIYF. As DNA, the CDR3 is TGTGCCTGGCCCGGGACAGGGGGAAACACCATATATTTT.

CDR3 DNA sequence: TGTGCCAGCAGTTCCGCTGCTAGCGGGCCTTACAATGAGCAGTTCTTC. Translated: CASSSAASGPYNEQFF. The V call is TRBV28, the J call TRBJ2-1; 8 bases match TRBD2. V shed 4 bases, J shed 4 bases, and the junction held 9 bases outside the gene matches. Germline lookup yields CDR1 MDHEN and CDR2 SYDVKM. This CDR3 region has 16 residues.

Remarks on this clone: Other nucleotide sequences in the sample specify the same CDR3. The rearrangement links TRBV9 to TRBJ1-2; TRBD1 matches at 7 bases. The V gene end was trimmed by 3 bases and the J gene end by 2 bases; junction bases not matched to a gene: 1. This CDR3 is built from 13 residues. Germline lookup yields CDR1 SGDLS and CDR2 YYNGEE. Written as DNA, the CDR3 is TGTGCCAGCAGCGCACAGGGGAACTATGGCTACACCTTC. This sequence encodes CASSAQGNYGYTF.

The chain recombines TRBV5-1 with TRBJ2-3; D is unresolved. V lost 3 bases, J lost 2 bases, and 7 bases lay in between. This CDR3 region has 13 residues. CDR1 and CDR2 from the germline V gene are SGHRS and YFSETQ. As DNA, the CDR3 is TGCGCCAGCAGCTCCATAAACACAGATACGCAGTATTTT. Its translation: CASSSINTDTQYF.